The rows below give T cell receptor beta chains drawn from one sample of a study of T cells in Graves' hyperthyroidism and ophthalmopathy. TCRdb re-called the multiplex PCR reads through MiXCR, storing one row per CDR3 protein. The sample lists around 56,000 distinct CDR3 sequences, 40% to 55% occurring once. The sequencing sample was made of blood. These receptor sequences come from a woman aged 25 to 39 with Graves' ophthalmopathy. Each CDR3 is given with its conserved first and last residue. A D gene is named only where the DNA matches it firmly. The size field is filled for only some rows; it gives once, few, many or a size class.

J gene	D gene	clone size	V gene	CDR3 protein	CDR3 DNA
TRBJ1-2	TRBD1	many	TRBV2	CASSGQGLYGYTF	TGTGCCAGCAGCGGACAGGGTTTGTATGGCTACACCTTC
TRBJ2-3	TRBD2	.	TRBV10-3	CAISESRLAGVSDTQYF	TGTGCCATCAGTGAGTCAAGACTAGCGGGAGTAAGCGATACGCAGTATTTT
TRBJ1-5	.	.	TRBV19	CASRGLGDYAISSQPQHF	TGTGCCAGTAGGGGATTAGGGGATTACGCGATTAGCAGTCAGCCCCAGCATTTT
TRBJ1-5	.	many	TRBV19	CASSEMITNQPQHF	TGTGCCAGTAGTGAAATGATTACTAATCAGCCCCAGCATTTT
TRBJ1-5	.	many	TRBV19	CASSIRIEQPQHF	TGTGCCAGTAGTATCAGGATCGAACAGCCCCAGCATTTT
TRBJ2-4	.	.	TRBV14	CASSQESWARAVLAKNIQYF	TGTGCCAGCAGCCAAGAAAGCTGGGCGAGGGCAGTTCTAGCCAAAAACATTCAGTACTTC
TRBJ2-1	.	many	TRBV28	CASSGNNEQFF	TGTGCCAGCAGTGGGAACAATGAGCAGTTCTTC
TRBJ1-2	.	.	TRBV28	CAIAGNGYTF	TGTGCCATCGCGGGCAATGGCTACACCTTC
TRBJ1-1	.	many	TRBV6-6	CATVPRKNTEAFF	TGTGCTACCGTCCCTCGGAAAAACACTGAAGCTTTCTTT
TRBJ1-3	.	many	TRBV20-1	CSARRQGPGNTIYF	TGCAGTGCTAGACGGCAGGGCCCTGGAAACACCATATATTTT
TRBJ2-3	TRBD1	many	TRBV20-1	CSARRTGEGTDTQYF	TGCAGTGCTAGAAGGACAGGGGAGGGCACAGATACGCAGTATTTT
TRBJ2-2	.	many	TRBV6-1	CASKGGKSWTGELFF	TGTGCCAGCAAGGGAGGAAAGTCCTGGACCGGGGAGCTGTTTTTT
TRBJ2-5	TRBD1	.	TRBV20-1	CSASRDRGDQETQYF	TGCAGTGCTAGTCGGGACAGGGGGGACCAAGAGACCCAGTACTTC
TRBJ2-6	.	.	TRBV7-2	CASSLVGGWLEVLTF	TGTGCCAGCAGCTTAGTTGGGGGGTGGCTGGAAGTCCTGACTTTC
TRBJ2-3	.	.	TRBV20-1	CSAGAGSTDTQYF	TGCAGTGCAGGGGCCGGTAGCACAGATACGCAGTATTTT
TRBJ1-1	TRBD1	.	TRBV2	CASSLQGQGAMNTEAFF	TGTGCCAGCAGCCTACAAGGACAGGGGGCCATGAACACTGAAGCTTTCTTT
TRBJ2-7	TRBD1	.	TRBV5-1	CASSLAGTGGAHEQYF	TGCGCCAGCAGCTTGGCCGGGACAGGGGGAGCACACGAGCAGTACTTC
TRBJ2-7	.	many	TRBV5-5	CASSLRPNTYEQYF	TGTGCCAGCAGCTTGCGCCCAAATACCTACGAGCAGTACTTC
TRBJ1-2	.	many	TRBV5-6	CASSLRNLEGYTF	TGTGCCAGCAGCTTGCGAAACCTGGAGGGCTACACCTTC
TRBJ1-5	TRBD1	many	TRBV9	CASSPGQGVIQPQHF	TGTGCCAGCAGCCCTGGACAGGGAGTAATTCAGCCCCAGCATTTT
TRBJ1-1	TRBD1	.	TRBV7-9	CASSSRTGSFEAFF	TGTGCCAGCAGCTCCCGGACAGGGTCTTTTGAAGCTTTCTTT
TRBJ2-1	TRBD1	.	TRBV7-3	CASREGTGSKNEQFF	TGTGCCAGCAGAGAGGGGACAGGGTCTAAGAATGAGCAGTTCTTC
TRBJ2-7	TRBD2	many	TRBV5-1	CASSGAGGFYEQYF	TGCGCCAGCAGCGGGGCGGGAGGGTTCTACGAGCAGTACTTC
TRBJ1-1	TRBD1	.	TRBV19	CASSIFRTGGF	TGTGCCAGTAGTATTTTCCGGACAGGGGGCTTT
TRBJ1-1	.	.	TRBV24-1	CATSDRTAFF	TGTGCCACCAGTGACCGGACAGCTTTCTTT
TRBJ1-3	.	many	TRBV7-9	CASSSGQPGNTIYF	TGTGCCAGCAGCTCAGGACAACCTGGAAACACCATATATTTT
TRBJ2-1	.	.	TRBV20-1	CSARDRRGQFF	TGCAGTGCTAGAGATAGGAGGGGTCAGTTCTTC
TRBJ2-3	TRBD2	few	TRBV18	CASSPPFHRTSGSTDTQYF	TGTGCCAGCTCACCACCGTTCCACCGGACTAGCGGTAGCACAGATACGCAGTATTTT
TRBJ1-1	.	once	TRBV20-1	CSAPIAGSGTEAFF	TGCAGTGCTCCTATAGCGGGATCGGGCACTGAAGCTTTCTTT
TRBJ2-7	.	.	TRBV6-2/TRBV6-3	CASGPGAISSSYEQYF	TGTGCTAGTGGTCCGGGGGCAATTTCGAGCTCCTACGAGCAGTACTTC
TRBJ2-7	TRBD2	medium-sized	TRBV7-2	CASSFGGSRSYEQYF	TGTGCCAGCAGCTTTGGCGGGAGCCGCTCCTACGAGCAGTACTTC
TRBJ2-5	.	.	TRBV5-1	CASSLNGIWETQYF	TGCGCCAGCAGCTTGAACGGTATTTGGGAGACCCAGTACTTC
TRBJ2-7	.	many	TRBV6-1	CASSVNSGPSEQYF	TGTGCCAGCAGTGTAAATAGCGGACCTTCGGAGCAGTACTTC
TRBJ1-2	TRBD1	many	TRBV28	CAWGGQGTTNYGYTF	TGTGCCTGGGGAGGACAGGGGACGACTAACTATGGCTACACCTTC
TRBJ2-5	.	many	TRBV18	CASSPLVAETQYF	TGTGCCAGCTCACCTCTAGTAGCTGAGACCCAGTACTTC
TRBJ2-5	.	.	TRBV18	CASSPPGLRTQETQYF	TGTGCCAGCTCACCACCGGGTTTGAGGACCCAAGAGACCCAGTACTTC
TRBJ1-3	.	many	TRBV6-6	CASSYTGSGNTIYF	TGTGCCAGCAGTTATACAGGCTCTGGAAACACCATATATTTT
TRBJ1-1	.	.	TRBV5-6	CASSQGNTEAFF	TGTGCTAGCAGCCAGGGAAACACTGAAGCTTTCTTT
TRBJ1-1	.	few	TRBV18	CASSPGVQATEAFF	TGTGCCAGCTCACCAGGGGTGCAGGCCACTGAAGCTTTCTTT
TRBJ2-4	TRBD2	many	TRBV2	CASSEWLADVAKNIQYF	TGTGCCAGCAGTGAATGGCTAGCGGACGTAGCCAAAAACATTCAGTACTTC
TRBJ1-2	TRBD1	many	TRBV7-3	CASSPDREGGYTF	TGTGCCAGCAGCCCGGACAGGGAGGGTGGCTACACCTTC
TRBJ2-5	.	.	TRBV29-1	CSVRRGETQYF	TGCAGCGTCCGGAGGGGAGAGACCCAGTACTTC
TRBJ1-5	.	.	TRBV2	CATDGEGQPQHF	TGTGCCACCGATGGGGAGGGGCAGCCCCAGCATTTT
TRBJ2-1	TRBD2	.	TRBV11-2	CASSKKPGASGNEQSF	TGTGCCAGCAGCAAAAAACCCGGGGCTAGCGGTAATGAGCAGTCCTTC
TRBJ2-6	TRBD2	few	TRBV27	CASSLSPAGGRSGANVLTF	TGTGCCAGCAGTTTATCACCAGCGGGAGGACGCTCTGGGGCCAACGTCCTGACTTTC
TRBJ1-6	TRBD1	.	TRBV6-4	CASSDRDSSPLHF	TGTGCCAGCAGCGACAGGGATAGTTCACCCCTCCACTTT
TRBJ1-5	.	.	TRBV5-5	CASSLGAGF	TGTGCCAGCAGCTTGGGAGCAGGGTTT
TRBJ2-7	TRBD1	.	TRBV5-5	CASSAPGQGAYEQYF	TGTGCCAGCAGCGCACCGGGACAGGGGGCCTACGAGCAGTACTTC
TRBJ2-3	.	many	TRBV19	CASSTLLADTQYF	TGTGCCAGTAGTACTCTACTGGCGGATACGCAGTATTTT
TRBJ2-7	TRBD1	.	TRBV24-1	CATSVGGQGHEQYF	TGTGCCACCAGTGTCGGAGGACAGGGCCACGAGCAGTACTTC
TRBJ2-7	.	many	TRBV11-2	CASSSVRGGRPSYEQYF	TGTGCCAGCAGCTCGGTCCGGGGAGGCAGACCTTCCTACGAGCAGTACTTC
TRBJ2-2	.	many	TRBV19	CASAVGSAGELFF	TGTGCCTCAGCGGTGGGGTCGGCCGGGGAGCTGTTTTTT
TRBJ2-1	.	.	TRBV7-3	CASSQDWRLAHKYNEQFF	TGTGCCAGCAGCCAAGATTGGAGGCTAGCGCACAAGTACAATGAGCAGTTCTTC
TRBJ1-1	.	medium-sized	TRBV29-1	CSVEVLTEAFF	TGCAGCGTTGAGGTCTTAACTGAAGCTTTCTTT
TRBJ2-7	TRBD2	.	TRBV7-3	CASSSLSGTSGGFYEQYF	TGTGCCAGCAGCTCCCTATCTGGGACTAGCGGGGGATTCTACGAGCAGTACTTC
TRBJ2-3	TRBD1	many	TRBV24-1	CATSDGSDRLRDTQYF	TGTGCCACCAGTGATGGATCGGACAGGCTCCGCGATACGCAGTATTTT
TRBJ2-7	TRBD1	many	TRBV28	CASRGTGAYEQYF	TGTGCCAGCAGGGGGACAGGGGCCTACGAGCAGTACTTC
TRBJ2-1	.	many	TRBV6-6	CASTGRVGLAYNEQFF	TGTGCCAGCACCGGCCGGGTAGGACTTGCCTACAATGAGCAGTTCTTC